This entry features one TCR beta chain sequence. What it binds is unknown. This record comes from a study of CD8 T cells in ankylosing spondylitis. Regarding the study as a whole: From matched ankylosing spondylitis synovial fluid, disease-linked clones were reportedly recovered at significantly enriched levels. Disease-linked clones proved CD8+ and comparatively uncommon in peripheral blood. Made up of under 10 highly homologous variants, a TCR beta motif appeared characteristic of ankylosing spondylitis blood. Earlier work had already found some motif variants in reactive arthritis synovial fluid and blood.

The CDR3 is 13 amino acids. Germline V lookup: CDR1 SGHTA, CDR2 FQGNSA. The ends were cut back, 7 bases at V and 7 bases at J, with 16 bases in the middle. As the method for making TCR beta libraries, quantitative 5'-RACE with molecular barcodes was used. TCRdb re-called the 5' RACE reads with MiXCR, one entry per CDR3 protein. The table has approximately 400,000 distinct CDR3 sequences, 25% to 30% seen once; the top ten hold about 0.92%. The origin of this receptor is a male donor with ankylosing spondylitis. Material for sequencing was blood, either unsorted or a sorted T cell fraction (not recorded which). J is TRBJ1-2 and V is TRBV7-2; a possible D gene is TRBD1 (5 bases). The CDR3 here is CASTGRGLGGYTF. The CDR3 bases are TGTGCCAGCACCGGGCGGGGGTTGGGTGGCTACACCTTC.